This TCR beta chain stems from a study of T cell repertoires in cytomegalovirus infection. Study as a whole: Peptides in the study included HLA-C-restricted and HLA-B-restricted CMV epitopes. Through public TCR beta signatures, both CMV infection and matching HLA type were indicated. Study-level results: There were HLA-C-restricted CMV-specific TCR beta clonotypes dominating the ex vivo response. Summed frequency of shared TCR beta families picked out CMV carriers who also had the relevant HLA.

Comment on this clonotype: Its cognate antigen is unknown.

V was pared by 2 bases and J by 7 bases, with 17 bases between. Germline V gene data show CDR1 as MNHEY and CDR2 as SVGAGI. This CDR3 contains 15 residues. MiXCR, applied by TCRdb to the reads, yields one record per CDR3 protein. The data contain 110,000 or so distinct CDR3 sequences, 30% to 35% of them singletons. The sequence derives from a human donor in good health (CMV status not recorded). Some clones in this sample may be carry-over from other donors' samples. The sequencing here drew on CD8+ T cells from cultured PBMCs, taken from culture after CMV antigen stimulation. The chain recombines TRBV6-5 with TRBJ2-5; D perhaps matches TRBD2 (5 bases). CDR3 region: CASSYRSRDVGTQYF. As DNA, the CDR3 is TGTGCCAGCAGTTACCGAAGTCGGGATGTCGGGACCCAGTACTTC.